This entry lists 30 T cell receptor beta chains sequenced from one sample in a study of blood T cell repertoires in COVID-19. TCRdb's table, derived via immunoSEQ multiplex PCR, lists solely in-frame clones and lacks some. The repertoire holds 350,000 to 450,000 clones, with 89% as singletons. The specimen was PBMCs or T cells enriched from blood (not recorded which). The source is a young woman who had recovered from COVID-19.

The chain recombines TRBV2 with TRBJ1-2, with TRBD1 identical over 7 bases. The CDR3 is 15 residues long. In germline, CDR1 is SNHLY, CDR2 FYNNEI. V lost 4 bases, J lost 3 bases, and 8 bases stayed unmatched. CDR3: CASSGSPGGDYGYTF. The CDR3 DNA is TGTGCCAGCAGTGGGTCCCCAGGGGGAGACTATGGCTACACCTTC. Using reference TRBV2 and TRBJ1-2 for the parts outside the CDR3, the full variable domain is EPEVTQTPSHQVTQMGQEVILRCVPISNHLYFYWYRQILGQKVEFLVSFYNNEISEKSEIFDDQFSVERPDGSNFTLKIRSTKLEDSAMYFCASSGSPGGDYGYTFGSGTRLTVV.

V usage is TRBV7-8 and J usage is TRBJ2-7, with 10 bases matching TRBD2. With V trimmed by 5 bases and J by 7 bases, 11 bases remained unmatched. Germline CDR1 reads SGHVS; CDR2 reads FQNEAQ. The CDR3 consists of 15 residues. For the CDR3, the DNA is TGTGCCAGCAGCCTACTTACTAGCGGGATAGGGGAGCAGTACTTC. It translates to CASSLLTSGIGEQYF.

The CDR3 region is CASSVAGGRYNEQFF. The DNA of the CDR3 is TGTGCCAGCAGCGTCGCAGGGGGCCGCTACAATGAGCAGTTCTTC. The chain combines TRBV9 with TRBJ2-1; 8 nucleotides agree with TRBD1. Germline V gives CDR1 SGDLS, CDR2 YYNGEE. The CDR3 spans 15 residues. Trimming removed 2 bases from V and 3 bases from J; junction bases left unmatched: 4.

The V and J genes are TRBV4-3 and TRBJ1-2; D ambiguous. The ends were cut back, 3 bases at V and 0 bases at J, with 8 bases in the middle. There are 14 residues in the CDR3. CDR1 is LGHNA, CDR2 YSLEER, per germline. CDR3 amino acids: CASSHSRPNYGYTF. The DNA of the CDR3 is TGCGCCAGCAGCCATTCCAGGCCTAACTATGGCTACACCTTC.

This clone has only a few counts. Written as DNA, the CDR3 is TGCAGCGTTGTGACAGGTTCTATCACTGAAGCTTTCTTT. Its protein is CSVVTGSITEAFF. The chain employs TRBV29-1 and TRBJ1-1; D perhaps matches TRBD1 (6 bases). The CDR3 totals 13 residues. Germline CDR1 is SQVTM and CDR2 is ANQGSEA. Trimming cost V 4 bases and J 4 bases, with 13 bases left between them.

J is TRBJ2-2 and V is TRBV18, with TRBD1 matching 10 bases. The V gene end was trimmed by 4 bases and the J gene end by 6 bases; junction bases not matched to a gene: 17. The CDR3 is 19 amino acids. Germline V gives CDR1 KGHSH, CDR2 LQKENI. This chain's CDR3 is CASSRSRIRDRGSAGELFF. The CDR3, as DNA: TGTGCCAGCTCACGATCAAGAATTCGGGACAGGGGTAGCGCCGGGGAGCTGTTTTTT. The entire variable domain, with the rest obtained from reference TRBV18 and TRBJ2-2, is as follows: NAGVMQNPRHLVRRRGQEARLRCSPMKGHSHVYWYRQLPEEGLKFMVYLQKENIIDESGMPKERFSAEFPKEGPSILRIQQVVRGDSAAYFCASSRSRIRDRGSAGELFFGEGSRLTVL.

The chain joins TRBV6-1 to TRBJ2-7, with 7 nucleotides matching TRBD1. The germline gives CDR1 MNHNS, CDR2 SASEGT. The CDR3 loop spans 16 amino acids. The V segment lost 2 bases and the J segment 3 bases; nucleotides outside the gene matches: 10. Written as DNA, the CDR3 is TGTGCCAGCAGTGAACGGAGACAGGGTTTAAACTACGAGCAGTACTTC. It codes for CASSERRQGLNYEQYF.

This chain joins TRBV7-9 and TRBJ1-2; 7 bases agree with TRBD1. This CDR3 spans 14 amino acids. The trim removed 0 bases at V and 5 bases at J, leaving 3 bases unmatched. Per the germline V gene, CDR1 is SEHNR and CDR2 is FQNEAQ (reference sequence). The CDR3 DNA sequence: TGTGCCAGCAGCTTAGCGGTACAGGGGTATGGCTACACCTTC. This sequence encodes CASSLAVQGYGYTF.

The V call is TRBV7-9, the J call TRBJ2-1, with TRBD1 matching 8 bases. The CDR3 runs 17 residues. Per germline, CDR1 SEHNR and CDR2 FQNEAQ (reference sequence). V lost 5 bases to trimming and J lost 9 bases; unmatched junction nucleotides: 18. In DNA form, the CDR3 reads TGTGCCAGCAGCCCGGATAGACAGGGGTTCTCACCGGGTGAGCAGTTCTTC. It codes for CASSPDRQGFSPGEQFF.

This clone was detected only once. This chain links TRBV9 with TRBJ2-1; D might be TRBD1 (6 bases). Germline V gives CDR1 SGDLS, CDR2 YYNGEE. Trimming removed 0 bases at V and 9 bases at J, with 13 bases between. This CDR3 has 14 residues. CDR3 DNA: TGTGCCAGCAGCGTAGCTGGGGGCCGTGGTGAGCAGTTCTTC. Amino acid sequence: CASSVAGGRGEQFF. The full variable domain, rest sourced from reference TRBV9 and TRBJ2-1, is DSGVTQTPKHLITATGQRVTLRCSPRSGDLSVYWYQQSLDQGLQFLIQYYNGEERAKGNILERFSAQQFPDLHSELNLSSLELGDSALYFCASSVAGGRGEQFFGPGTRLTVL.

This clone was detected once. The genes are TRBV19 and TRBJ2-5, with D possibly being TRBD1 (5 bases). Germline CDR1 is LNHDA and CDR2 is SQIVND (reference sequence). The CDR3 contains 14 residues. V lost 5 bases, J lost 0 bases, and 10 bases lay in between. The CDR3 here is CASSWTRYQETQYF. The CDR3 DNA sequence: TGTGCCAGTAGTTGGACAAGGTACCAAGAGACCCAGTACTTC.

The chain is built from TRBV2 and TRBJ2-5, with 13 nucleotides matching TRBD2. The CDR3 extends over 14 amino acids. CDR1 is SNHLY, CDR2 FYNNEI, per germline. Losses at the gene ends were 9 bases for V and 5 bases for J; bases not matched to a gene: 6. The CDR3, as DNA: TGTGCCAGAGCAGAGACTAGCGGGAGGGAGACCCAGTACTTC. Its protein is CARAETSGRETQYF.

The CDR3 nucleotides read TGTGCCAGCAGTGGACAGGGGCCATCCTACGAGCAGTACTTC. Its protein is CASSGQGPSYEQYF. The chain joins TRBV2 to TRBJ2-7; 8 positions agree with TRBD1. The CDR3 is 14 amino acids. CDR1 and CDR2 from the germline V gene are SNHLY and FYNNEI. The V and J ends lost 4 bases and 1 base, in that order; junction bases with no gene match: 3. The complete variable domain, with remaining parts taken from reference TRBV2 and TRBJ2-7, reads EPEVTQTPSHQVTQMGQEVILRCVPISNHLYFYWYRQILGQKVEFLVSFYNNEISEKSEIFDDQFSVERPDGSNFTLKIRSTKLEDSAMYFCASSGQGPSYEQYFGPGTRLTVT.

This chain joins TRBV28 and TRBJ2-7; D perhaps matches TRBD2 (6 bases). The CDR3 is 16 amino acids. V shed 8 bases and J shed 0 bases, with 20 bases lying between them. From germline, CDR1 is MDHEN and CDR2 SYDVKM. The CDR3 sequence: CASPPTQGLSSYEQYF. The CDR3 DNA is TGTGCCAGCCCCCCCACGCAGGGACTGAGCTCCTACGAGCAGTACTTC.

The rearrangement joins TRBV27 to TRBJ2-1; D may be TRBD1 (6 bases). Germline V gene sequence: CDR1 MNHEY, CDR2 SMNVEV (reference sequence). This CDR3 spans 14 amino acids. The ends were cut back, 2 bases at V and 3 bases at J, with 8 bases in the middle. The CDR3 DNA reads TGTGCCAGCAGTTTAAGGGGGATCTACAATGAGCAGTTCTTC. This gives the protein CASSLRGIYNEQFF.

This chain uses TRBV9 with TRBJ1-3; D unresolved. The V end lost 0 bases, the J end lost 0 bases, and 10 bases lay between the germline ends. Germline V gives CDR1 SGDLS, CDR2 YYNGEE. The length of the CDR3 is 16 residues. CDR3 in amino acids: CASSVDSFPSGNTIYF. Written as DNA, the CDR3 is TGTGCCAGCAGCGTAGATTCGTTCCCCTCTGGAAACACCATATATTTT.

The rearrangement links TRBV6-1 to TRBJ1-5, with D unclear. CDR1 MNHNS and CDR2 SASEGT come from the germline V gene. This CDR3 contains 13 residues. Trimming took off 0 bases at V and 12 bases at J, with 12 bases between the two ends. The CDR3 region has the DNA TGTGCCAGCAGTGAAGCCCCTTTCAGGCTCCAGCATTTT. It is translated as CASSEAPFRLQHF.

The chain links TRBV9 to TRBJ1-2; 10 positions match TRBD1. J lost 4 bases, V lost 4 bases, and 13 bases had no gene match. Per germline, CDR1 SGDLS and CDR2 YYNGEE. This CDR3 is 17 amino acids long. The CDR3 sequence is CASSSPGQGEGRYGYTF. The DNA for the CDR3 is TGTGCCAGCAGCTCCCCCGGACAGGGGGAGGGTCGCTATGGCTACACCTTC.

This chain uses TRBV27 with TRBJ2-5; D remains ambiguous. CDR3 length: 13 residues. Trimming cost V 8 bases and J 2 bases, with 12 bases left between them. The germline gives CDR1 MNHEY, CDR2 SMNVEV (reference sequence). DNA of the CDR3: TGTGCCAGCGCCACCGCAGGACAAGAGACCCAGTACTTC. It codes for CASATAGQETQYF.

The rearrangement joins TRBV7-8 to TRBJ1-2; no clear D gene. The CDR3 runs 14 residues. V lost 2 bases and J 3 bases, leaving 10 bases between the germline ends. Germline V gene data show CDR1 as SGHVS and CDR2 as FQNEAQ. CDR3 amino acids: CASSLSEADYGYTF. CDR3 nucleotide sequence: TGTGCCAGCAGCTTATCGGAGGCAGACTATGGCTACACCTTC.

Only a few counts were recorded for this clone. The chain employs TRBV5-6 and TRBJ2-7; perhaps TRBD1 as D (5 bases). The ends were cut back, 3 bases at V and 3 bases at J, with 16 bases in the middle. The length of the CDR3 is 15 residues. Germline V gives CDR1 SGHDT, CDR2 YYEEEE. CDR3: CASSSPTIGDYEQYF. In DNA, the CDR3 is TGTGCCAGCAGCTCTCCCACCATAGGGGACTACGAGCAGTACTTC.

The CDR3 sequence: CASSPGGSTDTQYF. In DNA, the CDR3 is TGTGCCAGCAGCCCGGGGGGGAGCACAGATACGCAGTATTTT. V is TRBV3-1 (or the pseudogene TRBV3-2) and J is TRBJ2-3; TRBD2 matches 8 bases. The CDR3 totals 14 residues. The V gene's germline CDR1 is LGHDT and CDR2 YNNKEL (reference sequence). The junction had 0 bases not matched to a gene; V was cut back by 4 bases and J by 0 bases.

The chain uses TRBV5-4 and TRBJ2-5; D is unclear. The CDR3 consists of 15 residues. Germline CDR1 is SGHNT and CDR2 is YYREEE (reference sequence). V was shortened by 1 base and J by 5 bases, with 15 bases between the two germline ends. This CDR3 is CASSLSQIAEETQYF. The DNA for the CDR3 is TGTGCCAGCAGCTTGTCCCAGATAGCCGAGGAGACCCAGTACTTC.

This CDR3 is CASQDADNTEAFF. The CDR3 nucleotides read TGTGCCAGCCAAGATGCAGATAACACTGAAGCTTTCTTT. The chain links TRBV19 to TRBJ1-1; D gene ambiguous. CDR1 LNHDA and CDR2 SQIVND come from the germline V gene (reference sequence). Trimming pared 9 bases from V and 2 bases from J, leaving 13 bases between. The CDR3 length is 13 residues.

The chain uses TRBV28 and TRBJ1-1, with 7 nucleotides matching TRBD1. CDR1 is MDHEN, CDR2 SYDVKM, per germline. The CDR3 is 11 amino acids. V dropped 5 bases and J dropped 9; count of bases not matched to a gene: 3. The CDR3 sequence: CASSPRGKAFF. The CDR3 DNA reads TGTGCCAGCAGTCCCAGGGGGAAAGCTTTCTTT.

The V call is TRBV5-4, the J call TRBJ2-7, with 8 positions matching TRBD1. CDR1 and CDR2 (germline): SGHNT, YYREEE (reference sequence). Germline trimming cut 2 bases from V and 3 bases from J; bases unmatched to any gene: 4. This CDR3 contains 14 residues. The CDR3 nucleotides read TGTGCCAGCAGCTTACCAACAGGGGGCTACGAGCAGTACTTC. Translated, it gives CASSLPTGGYEQYF.

The chain is built from TRBV15 and TRBJ2-2, with D perhaps matching TRBD2 (5 bases). V lost 0 bases and J lost 3, with 14 bases in between. This CDR3 is 17 amino acids long. Germline CDR1 and CDR2: LNHNV and YYDKDF (reference sequence). CDR3 sequence (DNA): TGTGCCACCAGCAGAGATATTGGGAGTATCGACACCGGGGAGCTGTTTTTT. It is translated as CATSRDIGSIDTGELFF.

The V call is TRBV3-1 (or the pseudogene TRBV3-2), the J call TRBJ1-1; unclear D gene. Between the trimmed V and J ends, which lost 5 bases and 3 bases, there was a span of 10 bases. Per the germline V gene, CDR1 is LGHDT and CDR2 is YNNKEL (reference sequence). This CDR3 is built from 13 residues. The CDR3 region has the DNA TGTGCCAGCAGCGCCACAGTGCACACTGAAGCTTTCTTT. Translation: CASSATVHTEAFF.

The chain has TRBV3-1 (or the pseudogene TRBV3-2) and TRBJ1-4; D perhaps matches TRBD1 (5 bases). CDR1 is LGHDT, CDR2 YNNKEL, per germline (reference sequence). V shed 2 bases and J shed 7 bases, with 14 bases lying between them. The CDR3 consists of 15 residues. CDR3 amino acids: CASSQLQESSEKLFF. Written as DNA, the CDR3 is TGTGCCAGCAGCCAACTACAGGAGTCCTCTGAAAAACTGTTTTTT.

V usage is TRBV5-1 and J usage is TRBJ2-7, with D maybe TRBD1 (5 bases). The CDR3 covers 13 residues. Germline CDR1 and CDR2: SGHRS and YFSETQ. The germline V and J ends were trimmed by 2 bases and 2 bases, with 8 bases remaining between them. CDR3 sequence reads: CASSLDSPYEQYF. DNA of the CDR3: TGCGCCAGCAGCTTAGACAGCCCCTACGAGCAGTACTTC. Variable domain in full (rest from reference TRBV5-1 and TRBJ2-7): KAGVTQTPRYLIKTRGQQVTLSCSPISGHRSVSWYQQTPGQGLQFLFEYFSETQRNKGNFPGRFSGRQFSNSRSEMNVSTLELGDSALYLCASSLDSPYEQYFGPGTRLTVT.